One sample yielded the 21 T cell receptor beta chains listed below, sequenced in a study of T-cell reconstitution after alpha-beta-depleted transplantation in children. TCRbeta library construction was performed incorporating unique molecular identifiers. TCRdb recomputed calls from the PCR reads with MiXCR, one row per CDR3 protein. The table includes some 840,000 distinct CDR3 sequences, about 15% detected once. The source material was PBMCs, mostly from graft donor cells, sampled 360 days after TCRalphabeta/CD19-depleted stem cell transplant. The receptors shown here come from a male patient between 5 and 17 years old who had a stem cell transplant for acute lymphoblastic leukemia, so the T cells may come from the graft donor.

In its sample, this clonotype was seen a few times. The V gene is TRBV6-2 or TRBV6-3, the J gene TRBJ2-3, with D maybe TRBD2 (6 bases). The CDR3 consists of 17 residues. Germline CDR1 MNHEY, CDR2 SVGEGT. The germline V and J ends were trimmed by 6 bases and 1 base, with 20 bases remaining between them. CDR3: CASSPHLVGGRTDTQYF. DNA of the CDR3: TGTGCCAGCAGCCCCCACCTCGTGGGGGGACGCACAGATACGCAGTATTTT.

This clonotype was found a few times. This chain joins TRBV7-9 and TRBJ2-3, with a weak D call TRBD2 (7 bases). The CDR3 totals 14 residues. The V gene lost 5 bases and the J gene lost 4 bases, with 13 bases spanning the gap. The germline V gene has CDR1 SEHNR and CDR2 FQNEAQ (reference sequence). In nucleotides, the CDR3 is TGTGCCAGCAGCCCAGGGGCGGGAGCAGATACGCAGTATTTT. Translation gives CASSPGAGADTQYF.

This clonotype was counted a few times. V is TRBV20-1 and J is TRBJ2-1; 8 positions agree with TRBD2. The CDR3 has 15 amino acids. The V segment lost 3 bases and the J segment 8 bases; nucleotides outside the gene matches: 12. CDR1 and CDR2 from the germline V gene are DFQATT and SNEGSKA (reference sequence). The CDR3 loop reads CSARGRSGSWYEQFF. The CDR3 coding sequence is TGCAGTGCTAGGGGACGGAGCGGGAGTTGGTATGAGCAGTTCTTC.

This clonotype was found a few times. The chain couples TRBV20-1 to TRBJ2-7; no definite D call. Trimming removed 2 bases at V and 2 bases at J, with 7 bases between. This CDR3 has 12 residues. Per germline, CDR1 DFQATT and CDR2 SNEGSKA (reference sequence). CDR3 amino acids: CSARYGAYEQYF. The CDR3 DNA reads TGCAGTGCTAGATACGGAGCCTACGAGCAGTACTTC.

The V gene is TRBV30, the J gene TRBJ2-2; weak D call: TRBD2 (5 bases). Per the germline V gene, CDR1 is GTSNPN and CDR2 is SVGIG (reference sequence). V was cut by 5 bases and J by 6 bases, with 10 bases left in between. The length of the CDR3 is 12 residues. CDR3 sequence: CAWSMGAGELFF. The DNA of the CDR3 is TGTGCCTGGTCAATGGGAGCCGGGGAGCTGTTTTTT. The variable domain in full, with the rest retrieved from reference TRBV30 and TRBJ2-2, is SQTIHQWPATLVQPVGSPLSLECTVEGTSNPNLYWYRQAAGRGLQLLFYSVGIGQISSEVPQNLSASRPQDRQFILSSKKLLLSDSGFYLCAWSMGAGELFFGEGSRLTVL.

The table lists this clonotype with many counts. One end of the junction does not line up with germline, which may come from a read error. The rearrangement uses TRBV5-1 and TRBJ2-3; possible D gene TRBD1, 5 bases. The CDR3 loop spans 13 amino acids. Per the germline V gene, CDR1 is SGHRS and CDR2 is YFSETQ. The CDR3 sequence: CASSRDSTDTQYF. Written as DNA, the CDR3 is TGTGCCAGCAGCAGGGATAGCACAGATACGCAGTATTTT. Based on the CDR3 plus reference TRBV5-1 and TRBJ2-3, the full variable domain is KAGVTQTPRYLIKTRGQQVTLSCSPISGHRSVSWYQQTPGQGLQFLFEYFSETQRNKGNFPGRFSGRQFSNSRSEMNVSTLELGDSALYLCASSRDSTDTQYFGPGTRLTVL.

This clonotype was recorded a few times. The rearrangement uses TRBV4-1 and TRBJ2-4; D is ambiguous. V lost 2 bases to trimming and J lost 0 bases, with 8 bases between them. Germline CDR1 reads MGHRA; CDR2 reads YSYEKL. This CDR3 is built from 15 residues. CDR3 nucleotides: TGCGCCAGCAGCCAACTACGGATAGCCAAAAACATTCAGTACTTC. This sequence encodes CASSQLRIAKNIQYF.

This clonotype was seen ten or more times. This chain links TRBV6-5 with TRBJ2-5, with D perhaps being TRBD1 or TRBD2 (7 bases each). The V end lost 11 bases, the J end lost 7 bases, and 20 bases lay between the germline ends. The CDR3 runs 13 residues. Germline V lookup: CDR1 MNHEY, CDR2 SVGAGI. The CDR3 here is CAGRGRESGTQYF. The CDR3 DNA sequence: TGTGCCGGGAGGGGGCGGGAGTCCGGGACCCAGTACTTC.

This clonotype was counted a few times. The CDR3 sequence is CASSLRRSWNQPQHF. In DNA, the CDR3 is TGCGCCAGCAGCTTGAGGCGTTCCTGGAATCAGCCCCAGCATTTT. The chain links TRBV5-1 to TRBJ1-5; no reliable D call. The length of the CDR3 is 15 residues. Trimming removed 1 base from V and 4 bases from J, with 12 bases in between. CDR1 and CDR2 (germline): SGHRS, YFSETQ.

This clonotype appeared many times. The rearrangement links TRBV7-9 to TRBJ2-2; a possible D gene is TRBD1 (6 bases). V lost 5 bases to trimming and J lost 3 bases, with 13 bases between them. This CDR3 is 15 amino acids long. Germline CDR1 reads SEHNR; CDR2 reads FQNEAQ (reference sequence). CDR3 amino acids: CASSPRTEDTGELFF. The CDR3 nucleotides read TGTGCCAGCAGCCCCAGGACAGAGGACACCGGGGAGCTGTTTTTT.

This clonotype appeared a few times. V and J are TRBV7-2 and TRBJ2-7; perhaps TRBD1 as D (6 bases). Germline CDR1 reads SGHTA; CDR2 reads FQGNSA. The CDR3 consists of 14 residues. V lost 8 bases, J lost 0 bases, and 14 bases lay in between. CDR3 loop: CASQPGTSSYEQYF. CDR3 in DNA: TGTGCCAGCCAACCCGGGACATCCTCCTACGAGCAGTACTTC. The whole variable domain, remainder taken from reference TRBV7-2 and TRBJ2-7, is GAGVSQSPSNKVTEKGKDVELRCDPISGHTALYWYRQSLGQGLEFLIYFQGNSAPDKSGLPSDRFSAERTGGSVSTLTIQRTQQEDSAVYLCASQPGTSSYEQYFGPGTRLTVT.

The rearrangement links TRBV18 to TRBJ2-4; 8 bases line up with TRBD2. Germline values: CDR1 KGHSH, CDR2 LQKENI. V dropped 0 bases and J dropped 0; count of bases not matched to a gene: 1. This CDR3 comprises 16 residues. The CDR3 sequence is CASSPPREVAKNIQYF. CDR3 nucleotide sequence: TGTGCCAGCTCACCACCGCGGGAGGTAGCCAAAAACATTCAGTACTTC.

This clonotype was counted between two and nine times. Likely a read error: the CDR3 ends without its conserved phenylalanine or tryptophan. It is unclear where the CDR3 begins or ends on the DNA, so no DNA is shown, and the CDR3 is as TCRdb lists it. The chain carries TRBV5-1 and TRBJ1-5. From its first to its last residue, the CDR3 has 8 amino acids. Germline V CDR1 and CDR2: SGHRS, YFSETQ. The CDR3 sequence: CASSLLIL.

The chain recombines TRBV4-1 with TRBJ1-3; D unclear. Trimming pared 0 bases from V and 0 bases from J, leaving 9 bases between. Germline V gene data show CDR1 as MGHRA and CDR2 as YSYEKL. CDR3 length: 16 residues. CDR3 protein: CASSQDLGFSGNTIYF. The CDR3 DNA reads TGCGCCAGCAGCCAAGATCTCGGCTTCTCTGGAAACACCATATATTTT.

This clonotype was detected only a few times. This sequence joins TRBV12-3 or TRBV12-4 and TRBJ1-2; the D is unclear. The V end lost 3 bases, the J end lost 5 bases, and 10 bases lay between the germline ends. The CDR3 has 13 amino acids. CDR3 bases: TGTGCCAGCAGTTTTGCAGAGTCTTATGGCTACACCTTC. Protein sequence: CASSFAESYGYTF.

J is TRBJ1-3 and V is TRBV12-3 or TRBV12-4; D uncertain. V was pared by 2 bases and J by 4 bases, with 9 bases between. The CDR3 extends over 14 amino acids. The CDR3 DNA reads TGTGCCAGCAGTTTACAACTCTCCGGAAACACCATATATTTT. Protein: CASSLQLSGNTIYF.

The rearrangement joins TRBV5-1 to TRBJ2-6; 8 bases fit TRBD1. CDR1 and CDR2 from the germline V gene are SGHRS and YFSETQ. The CDR3 runs to 18 residues. V lost 4 bases, J lost 0 bases, and 9 bases stayed unmatched. The CDR3 nucleotides read TGCGCCAGCAGCCGACAGGGGACATCCCCCTCTGGGGCCAACGTCCTGACTTTC. This encodes CASSRQGTSPSGANVLTF.

In this sample, this clonotype turned up a few times. V gene TRBV20-1 combines with J gene TRBJ2-7; the D gene could be TRBD1 or TRBD2 (5 bases each). Trimming removed 6 bases at V and 2 bases at J, with 11 bases between. Germline V CDR1 and CDR2: DFQATT, SNEGSKA (reference sequence). CDR3 length: 12 amino acids. Written as DNA, the CDR3 is TGCAGTGCGAGGGTCAGGGCCTACGAGCAGTACTTC. Translated: CSARVRAYEQYF.

This clonotype was found a few times. The gene calls are TRBV20-1 and TRBJ1-2; D is unresolved. CDR1 is DFQATT and CDR2 is SNEGSKA in the germline V gene (reference sequence). The CDR3 consists of 14 residues. Trimming took 0 bases from V and 5 from J, leaving 13 bases between them. CDR3 protein: CSAREQKIWYGYTF. In nucleotides, the CDR3 is TGCAGTGCTAGAGAACAGAAGATTTGGTATGGCTACACCTTC.

The chain recombines TRBV6-1 with TRBJ2-2; perhaps TRBD1 as D (5 bases). This CDR3 region has 13 residues. The V gene lost 8 bases and the J gene lost 1 base, with 8 bases spanning the gap. From germline, CDR1 is MNHNS and CDR2 SASEGT. CDR3 sequence (DNA): TGTGCCAGCTTGACAGAGAACACCGGGGAGCTGTTTTTT. Its translation: CASLTENTGELFF.

This clonotype occurred a few times. V and J are TRBV20-1 and TRBJ2-7; 10 bases map to TRBD2. The length of the CDR3 is 16 residues. Trimming cost V 0 bases and J 2 bases; bases outside gene matches: 7. Germline lookup yields CDR1 DFQATT and CDR2 SNEGSKA (reference sequence). The CDR3 sequence is CSARDPIAGGAYEQYF. CDR3 DNA: TGCAGTGCTAGAGATCCAATAGCGGGAGGTGCCTACGAGCAGTACTTC.